This TCR beta chain was sequenced in a study of T cells in Graves' hyperthyroidism and ophthalmopathy. Study-wide background: The initial diagnosis was the point when peripheral blood was collected, ahead of any treatment. Study findings and constraints: In validation, the model predicted ophthalmopathy. These predictions came a median roughly 7.1 months before onset.

This clonotype was recorded many times. Antigen unknown. The hyperthyroidism was newly diagnosed and had lasted under 2 months; the patients were aged 18 to 65. Authors of the study amplified TCR beta CDR3 regions from RNA transcripts. Using the HTBI primer set, a first-round RT-PCR was run on the TCR CDR3. A single record per CDR3 protein comes from TCRdb applying MiXCR to the multiplex PCR reads. The table has fewer than 450,000 distinct CDR3 sequences, approximately 18% seen once; the top ten hold approximately 35%. Material: blood. This receptor was obtained from a woman aged 30 to 39 with Graves' hyperthyroidism that later progressed to Graves' ophthalmopathy.

The CDR3, as DNA: TGTGCCACGATGAGGAGGACAGGGCCGAACACTGAAGCTTTCTTT. Protein product: CATMRRTGPNTEAFF. The V and J genes are TRBV10-3 and TRBJ1-1; 8 positions match TRBD1. J gave up 1 base and V 10 bases, and 11 bases lay outside the gene matches. The CDR3 is 15 residues long. Germline CDR1 reads ENHRY; CDR2 reads SYGVKD.